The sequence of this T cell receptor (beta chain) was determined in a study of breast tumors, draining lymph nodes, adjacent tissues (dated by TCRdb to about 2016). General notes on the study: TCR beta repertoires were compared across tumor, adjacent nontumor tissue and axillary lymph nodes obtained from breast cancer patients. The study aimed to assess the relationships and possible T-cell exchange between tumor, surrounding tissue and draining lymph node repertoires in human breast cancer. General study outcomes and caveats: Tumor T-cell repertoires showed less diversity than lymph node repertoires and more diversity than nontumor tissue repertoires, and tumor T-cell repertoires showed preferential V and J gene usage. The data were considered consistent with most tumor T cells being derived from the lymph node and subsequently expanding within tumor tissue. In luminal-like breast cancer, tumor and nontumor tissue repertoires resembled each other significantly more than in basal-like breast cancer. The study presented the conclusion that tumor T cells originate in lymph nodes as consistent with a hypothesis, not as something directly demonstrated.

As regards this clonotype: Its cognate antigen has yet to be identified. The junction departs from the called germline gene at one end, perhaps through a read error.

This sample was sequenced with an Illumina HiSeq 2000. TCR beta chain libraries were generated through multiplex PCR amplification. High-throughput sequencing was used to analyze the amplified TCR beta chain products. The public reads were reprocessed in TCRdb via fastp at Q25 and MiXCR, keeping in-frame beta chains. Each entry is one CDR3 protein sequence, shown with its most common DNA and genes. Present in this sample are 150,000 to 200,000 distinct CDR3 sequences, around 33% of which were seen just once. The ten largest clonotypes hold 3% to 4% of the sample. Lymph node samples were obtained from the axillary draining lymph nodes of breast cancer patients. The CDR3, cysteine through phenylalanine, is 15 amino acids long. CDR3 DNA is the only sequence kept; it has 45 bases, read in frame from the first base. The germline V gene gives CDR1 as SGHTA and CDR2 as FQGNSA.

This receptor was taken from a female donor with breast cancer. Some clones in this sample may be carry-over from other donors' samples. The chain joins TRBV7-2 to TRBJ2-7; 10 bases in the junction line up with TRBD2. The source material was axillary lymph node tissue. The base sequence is TGCGTCAGCAGCCCGTGGACTAGCGGCACCTTCAAGCAGTACTTC. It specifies CVSSPWTSGTFKQYF.